This entry lists 10 T cell receptor beta chains sequenced from one sample in a study of cytomegalovirus exposure and HLA in healthy donors. 13 Jbeta primers and 60 Vbeta primers were used for the PCR. The method was immunoSEQ multiplex PCR; TCRdb's version includes in-frame clones alone and lacks a portion of them. This sample yields roughly 160,000 clones, of which almost 80% are seen a single time; about 14% belongs to the top ten. Sequencing input: PBMCs. These receptors were collected from a man aged 50-59 years in good health and CMV-seropositive.

The chain is built from TRBV9 and TRBJ1-1; unclear D gene. Trimming left V 4 bases short and J 0 bases short, with 10 bases between. CDR3 length: 14 amino acids. Germline V lookup: CDR1 SGDLS, CDR2 YYNGEE. This CDR3 is CASSSGFLNTEAFF. CDR3 nucleotide sequence: TGTGCCAGCAGCTCGGGATTCCTGAACACTGAAGCTTTCTTT.

The chain carries TRBV28 and TRBJ1-4, with TRBD1 as a possible D gene (6 bases). The CDR3 length is 14 residues. V shed 8 bases and J shed 8 bases, with 18 bases lying between them. Germline CDR1 and CDR2: MDHEN and SYDVKM. This chain's CDR3 is CASYYSGGGEKLFF. As DNA, the CDR3 is TGTGCCAGCTATTATTCGGGAGGGGGGGAAAAACTGTTTTTT. Combining the CDR3 with reference TRBV28 and TRBJ1-4 gives the whole variable domain DVKVTQSSRYLVKRTGEKVFLECVQDMDHENMFWYRQDPGLGLRLIYFSYDVKMKEKGDIPEGYSVSREKKERFSLILESASTNQTSMYLCASYYSGGGEKLFFGSGTQLSVL.

The gene calls are TRBV7-8 and TRBJ2-7; weak D call: TRBD2 (5 bases). This CDR3 contains 12 residues. The germline gives CDR1 SGHVS, CDR2 FQNEAQ. V was trimmed by 5 bases and J by 7 bases, leaving 12 bases between them. The CDR3 loop is CASSPDGNEQYV. DNA for the CDR3: TGTGCCAGCAGCCCGGACGGGAATGAGCAGTACGTC.

This clone appeared once. The chain joins TRBV6-5 to TRBJ2-3; perhaps TRBD1 as D (6 bases). CDR3 length equals 14 residues. CDR1 MNHEY and CDR2 SVGAGI come from the germline V gene. V was clipped by 5 bases and J by 5 bases, with 14 bases between them. CDR3 in DNA: TGTGCCAGCAGTCCAAGGGGGAGCGGAGATACGCAGTATTTT. Translation gives CASSPRGSGDTQYF.

The gene calls are TRBV2 and TRBJ1-1, with D unresolved. V lost 11 bases and J lost 1, with 14 bases in between. The length of the CDR3 is 13 residues. Germline CDR1 and CDR2: SNHLY and FYNNEI. Here the CDR3 DNA reads TGTGCCGGAACTAGGCTGGAGAACACTGAAGCTTTCTTT. Amino acid sequence: CAGTRLENTEAFF.

The chain couples TRBV5-4 to TRBJ1-2; D not resolved. Trimming pared 4 bases from V and 4 bases from J, leaving 20 bases between. The CDR3 spans 16 residues. Germline V gives CDR1 SGHNT, CDR2 YYREEE (reference sequence). CDR3 nucleotides: TGTGCCAGCAGCCCAGAAGGAGGGTACATAAGCTATGGCTACACCTTC. Its protein product is CASSPEGGYISYGYTF.

The chain has TRBV18 and TRBJ2-1; 11 positions match TRBD2. J gave up 10 bases and V 0 bases, and 8 bases lay outside the gene matches. This CDR3 region has 16 residues. The germline gives CDR1 KGHSH, CDR2 LQKENI. The CDR3 is CASSPPLAGGRVEQFF. For the CDR3, the DNA is TGTGCCAGCTCACCACCCCTAGCGGGGGGCCGAGTAGAGCAGTTCTTC.

The chain combines TRBV19 with TRBJ1-4; possibly TRBD1 for D (5 bases). The CDR3 runs 13 residues. Germline values: CDR1 LNHDA, CDR2 SQIVND (reference sequence). Trimming cost V 10 bases and J 8 bases, with 17 bases left between them. CDR3 in DNA: TGTGCCACCCTGGGGGAGGTACGGGAAAAACTGTTTTTT. Its protein product is CATLGEVREKLFF.

The chain links TRBV7-9 to TRBJ1-4, with TRBD1 identical over 10 bases. The CDR3 runs 16 residues. The V gene's germline CDR1 is SEHNR and CDR2 FQNEAQ (reference sequence). The trim removed 5 bases at V and 5 bases at J, leaving 8 bases unmatched. CDR3 DNA sequence: TGTGCCAGCAGCCAAAGACAGGGGGCGAAAAATGAAAAACTGTTTTTT. This translates into CASSQRQGAKNEKLFF.

The genes are TRBV28 and TRBJ2-1; TRBD2 matches 11 bases. The CDR3 sequence is 14 residues long. V lost 5 bases to trimming and J lost 10 bases; unmatched junction nucleotides: 7. Germline V gene lookup returns CDR1 MDHEN and CDR2 SYDVKM. The DNA of the CDR3 is TGTGCCAGCAGTCCGGCTAGCGGGGGGCAAGAGCAGTTCTTC. As protein: CASSPASGGQEQFF.